This entry is about one TCR beta chain. The antigen this receptor binds is unknown. No base qualities exist here, and no much larger clone lies one base off it. This sample is part of a study of T cell responses to AZD1222 COVID-19 vaccine listed by TCRdb under 2021. Looking at the study overall: AZD1222 recipients given second doses at about 4 weeks or at about 12 weeks were pooled, since spike-specific TCR depth and breadth were not found to differ between the two schedules. A total of 233 trial participants underwent TCR sequencing, of whom more than 200 had received two doses of AZD1222 and 26 had received two doses of the MenACWY control vaccine. Enrollment into the trials was organized by age into subgroups of 18-55, 56-69 and 70-plus years, and those subgroups contained about 160, 30 and 59 TCR-sequenced participants, respectively. Study-level results and caveats: The 56-69-year group was small, and its depth increase did not reach significance, likely because of low power. A significant rise in spike-specific TCR breadth and depth was observed after two AZD1222 doses relative to day 0 and relative to MenACWY recipients. No day 14 peak-response samples were available, so repertoires were characterized only after the peak T cell response. Epitopes outside the regions mutated in the B.1.351 and B.1.1.7 variants were reportedly recognized by nearly half of the unique spike-specific TCRs. The whole spike protein was spanned by vaccine-associated CD4 TCRs, and dominant responses were seen in regions 160-218 and 743-854. Most participants were white British and females outnumbered males, and the authors suggested that clonal diversity may have been underestimated. Conclusions about previously exposed vaccinees are limited, since just a handful of AZD1222 recipients were seropositive for SARS-CoV-2 at baseline.

Reading the label with the study, this specimen's time point is: baseline before first vaccination. Vaccinee samples came from UK trials COV001 and COV002, including a single-blind randomized controlled phase 2/3 trial of AZD1222 (ChAdOx1 nCoV-19) in healthy adults. For TCRbeta chain sequencing, PBMC samples were collected from trial participants at day 0 and at day 28 after the second dose. The CDR3 regions of human TCRbeta chains were subjected to immunosequencing. Processing in the source paper ran as follows. TCRs in the repertoires were matched against a reference library of SARS-CoV-2-specific TCRs that had been generated with the MIRA antigen-specificity platform. Breadth was defined as the fraction of unique TCRs that were SARS-CoV-2-associated. Depth was defined as the fraction of total T cells that were SARS-CoV-2-associated. Using the MIRA data, every spike-specific TCR was mapped to the spike region that the TCR reacted to and assigned to either a CD4 or a CD8 class. Log10-transformed breadth and depth values were compared by one-way ANOVA with Sidak's multiple comparisons tests. TCRdb provides this immuneACCESS table in a form limited to in-frame rearrangements. Some clones are lacking; in checked studies, under half of them reflect an unresolved V gene, and why the rest are absent is not known. V and J calls plus clone size are reproduced from that table; the DNA served to infer D and trimming. This sample has tens of thousands of clones in its table, and roughly 93% of those were observed once. The top ten hold roughly 20% of the sample.

Measured from the cysteine to the phenylalanine, the CDR3 is 16 residues long. The read is trimmed to its CDR3 DNA, 48 bases read in frame from base 1. Between the V and J ends, shortened by 0 bases and 0 bases respectively, the junction contains 13 bases. Reading the germline V gene (reference sequence) gives CDR1 SGHKS and CDR2 YYEKEE. The receptor was derived from an adult in good health. The chain uses TRBV5-5 and TRBJ2-7; the best D guess is TRBD2, with 5 bases matching. Source: peripheral blood, taken on day 0 of AZD1222 vaccination. The sequence in DNA is TGTGCCAGCAGCTTGGCTTTACGGGGTTCCTCCTACGAGCAGTACTTC. This codes for CASSLALRGSSYEQYF.